One and the same sample provided the 15 T cell receptor beta chains below, sequenced in a study of early T cells in non-severe SARS-CoV-2 infection. MiXCR was run by TCRdb on the 5' RACE reads, yielding one entry per CDR3 protein. This sample has about 63,000 distinct CDR3 sequences; 13% occur once, and the top ten carry about 4.7%. The sequenced sample was whole blood. Receptor source: an adult who was a healthcare worker with PCR-confirmed SARS-CoV-2 infection or an uninfected control (not recorded which).

A few counts support this clonotype. V gene TRBV12-3 or TRBV12-4 combines with J gene TRBJ1-5; no reliable D call. Trimming cost V 8 bases and J 9 bases, with 11 bases left between them. The length of the CDR3 is 11 residues. The CDR3 DNA follows: TGTGCCAGCGGCAATCGGAGGCCCCAGCATTTT. It specifies CASGNRRPQHF.

This chain uses TRBV18 with TRBJ1-1; a weak D match, TRBD1 (5 bases). The CDR3 contains 15 residues. Germline V gene data show CDR1 as KGHSH and CDR2 as LQKENI. Trimming took 5 bases from V and 0 from J, leaving 13 bases between them. CDR3 bases: TGTGCCAGCTCAAACCGGGACGGATTGAACACTGAAGCTTTCTTT. Translation: CASSNRDGLNTEAFF.

The table lists this clonotype with many counts. This chain joins TRBV2 and TRBJ2-1; 7 bases agree with TRBD1. Germline V gene sequence: CDR1 SNHLY, CDR2 FYNNEI. With V trimmed by 7 bases and J by 7 bases, 7 bases remained unmatched. The CDR3 covers 13 residues. CDR3 DNA: TGTGCCAGCAACCGAGACAGGGTTAATGAGCAGTTCTTC. Amino acids: CASNRDRVNEQFF.

This clonotype was counted at least ten times. V is TRBV18 and J is TRBJ2-2; D unresolved. Germline V gene lookup returns CDR1 KGHSH and CDR2 LQKENI. CDR3 length: 16 amino acids. Trimming removed 0 bases at V and 0 bases at J, with 8 bases between. The CDR3 sequence: CASSPPGTSNTGELFF. The CDR3 region has the DNA TGTGCCAGCTCACCACCGGGCACTTCGAACACCGGGGAGCTGTTTTTT.

In its sample, this clonotype was seen a few times. The V and J genes are TRBV7-2 and TRBJ1-5, with no clear D. Trimming took off 1 base at V and 5 bases at J, with 15 bases between the two ends. Germline lookup yields CDR1 SGHTA and CDR2 FQGNSA. The CDR3 has 16 amino acids. The CDR3: CASSLDGWQPDQPQHF. The DNA for the CDR3 is TGTGCCAGCAGCTTAGACGGGTGGCAGCCCGATCAGCCCCAGCATTTT.

A note on this clonotype: It may be a read error: a sequence one base away is much more abundant. The chain joins TRBV6-5 to TRBJ1-2, with unresolved D. V lost 7 bases and J lost 4, with 10 bases in between. CDR1 is MNHEY, CDR2 SVGAGI, per germline. The CDR3 consists of 12 residues. CDR3 coding DNA: TGTGCCAGCAAATCAAGGGTCTATGGCTACACCTTC. This sequence encodes CASKSRVYGYTF.

This clonotype was detected only a few times. V is TRBV2 and J is TRBJ2-7; D possibly corresponds to TRBD1 (5 bases). Trimming stripped 3 bases from V and 9 bases from J, with 9 bases between. The length of the CDR3 is 11 residues. Germline-derived CDR1 and CDR2 are SNHLY and FYNNEI. CDR3 nucleotides: TGTGCCAGCAGTGAGGCAGGGATGCAGTACTTC. Translating gives CASSEAGMQYF.

This clonotype came up many times. One end of the junction is discordant with germline, which a read error may explain. This rearrangement joins TRBV20-1 to TRBJ1-2, with unresolved D. The germline V gene has CDR1 DFQATT and CDR2 SNEGSKA (reference sequence). CDR3 size: 12 residues. The CDR3 loop reads CSARGVSYGYAF. For the CDR3, the DNA is TGCAGTGCTAGAGGGGTTTCCTATGGCTACGCCTTC.

The chain combines TRBV10-3 with TRBJ1-1; a possible D gene is TRBD1 (6 bases). The CDR3 contains 16 residues. The germline V gene encodes CDR1 ENHRY and CDR2 SYGVKD. Trimming removed 3 bases at V and 7 bases at J, with 21 bases between. The CDR3 here is CAISESFLGGGSEAFF. CDR3 DNA sequence: TGTGCCATCAGTGAATCCTTTTTAGGTGGGGGCAGTGAAGCTTTCTTT.

This clonotype was recorded many times. CDR3 coding DNA: TGTGCCAGCAGTGACGTGGCGGGTACCGGGGAGCTGTTTTTT. It translates to CASSDVAGTGELFF. The gene calls are TRBV6-4 and TRBJ2-2, with D maybe TRBD2 (5 bases). The CDR3 is 14 amino acids. Germline V CDR1 and CDR2: MRHNA, SNTAGT. The V end was cut by 2 bases, the J end by 5 bases, with 9 bases between.

This chain uses TRBV20-1 with TRBJ1-4; 7 nucleotides agree with TRBD1. The germline V gene encodes CDR1 DFQATT and CDR2 SNEGSKA (reference sequence). The CDR3 runs 16 residues. The ends lost 2 bases at V and 3 bases at J; junction bases unmatched: 9. The CDR3 DNA sequence: TGCAGTGCTAGACCTCCAACAGGGGCGGCTAATGAAAAACTGTTTTTT. Amino acid sequence: CSARPPTGAANEKLFF.

This rearrangement joins TRBV4-1 to TRBJ2-7, with D possibly matching TRBD1 (5 bases). Trimming left V 1 base short and J 1 base short, with 11 bases between. CDR1 and CDR2 from the germline V gene are MGHRA and YSYEKL. There are 15 residues in the CDR3. CDR3 nucleotides: TGCGCCAGCAGCCAAGTGGAGACAGCATCCTACGAGCAGTACTTC. It codes for CASSQVETASYEQYF.

This clonotype was observed a few times. This chain links TRBV25-1 with TRBJ2-2; no firm D call. Germline V gene lookup returns CDR1 MGHDK and CDR2 SYGVNS. The CDR3 contains 14 residues. V dropped 1 base and J dropped 2 bases, with 5 bases sitting between them. CDR3 nucleotide sequence: TGTGCCAGCAGTGAATCGCTAAACACCGGGGAGCTGTTTTTT. Protein product: CASSESLNTGELFF.

This clonotype has at least ten counts. This chain uses TRBV6-2 or TRBV6-3 with TRBJ2-3; D gene uncertain. CDR3 length: 14 residues. With 8 bases removed from V and 1 base from J, the gap between germline ends came to 13 bases. Germline CDR1 MNHEY, CDR2 SVGEGT. The CDR3, as DNA: TGTGCCAGCTCCGACCCCACAGGCACAGATACGCAGTATTTT. Residues: CASSDPTGTDTQYF.

This clonotype appeared many times. The chain joins TRBV2 to TRBJ2-7; 9 bases align to TRBD1. CDR1 and CDR2 (germline): SNHLY, FYNNEI. The V and J ends lost 7 bases and 3 bases, in that order; junction bases with no gene match: 7. This CDR3 has 14 amino acids. CDR3 amino acids: CASKTGTGSYEQYF. The CDR3 bases are TGTGCCAGCAAGACCGGGACAGGGAGCTACGAGCAGTACTTC.